The T cell receptor (beta chain) under discussion was sequenced for a study of shared clonotypes between healthy human individuals. General study results and limits: In contrast to clonotypes shared by all four donors, non-shared clonotypes had lower generation probabilities.

The table came from immunoSEQ multiplex PCR; TCRdb's copy has only in-frame clones and leaves some out. The data show about 1 million clones, more than 60% seen once. As concerns this clone: Its antigen is still unknown. An end of the junction does not agree with germline; a read error may underlie this.

The sequencing input was memory CD4+ T cells sorted from blood. Subset indicated: CD45RA-negative fraction. The receptor comes from a young man in good health.

In nucleotides, the CDR3 is TGTGCTAGCAGCCCTTCGACAGGGAGCTACGAGCAGTACTTC. This sequence encodes CASSPSTGSYEQYF. The rearrangement uses TRBV7-7 and TRBJ2-7, with TRBD1 matching over 7 bases. Germline V CDR1 and CDR2: SSHAT, FNYEAQ (reference sequence). The CDR3 is 14 amino acids.